This T cell receptor (beta chain) was captured by sequencing in a study of T cell repertoires in aging, cancer and after chemotherapy. Background on the study: Six age groups, ranging from 30 or younger to 70 or older, included the donors. Regarding the study as a whole: Immunological memory after chemotherapy cannot be judged from the repertoire data.

Multiplex touch-down PCR with TRB-A/B primers amplified rearranged V-D-J TRB sequences. TCRdb reanalysed the multiplex PCR reads using MiXCR and keeps one entry per CDR3 protein. The sample lists thousands of distinct CDR3 sequences; approximately 25% were seen once. Amplification of TCR beta used genomic DNA extracted from peripheral blood. V was clipped by 3 bases and J by 5 bases, with 13 bases between them. The CDR3 is made up of 14 amino acids. Germline values: CDR1 SGHAT, CDR2 FQNNGV. In this sample, this clonotype turned up a few times. What it binds is not known. The chain links TRBV11-2 to TRBJ1-1; perhaps TRBD1 as D (5 bases). This TCR was sampled from a human donor in good health. Sequencing was carried out using blood. CDR3 residues: CASSFIRVRTEAFF. DNA for the CDR3: TGTGCCAGCAGCTTTATCAGGGTAAGAACTGAAGCTTTCTTT.